This T cell receptor (beta chain) was captured by sequencing in a study of blood T cell repertoires in COVID-19. Here immunoSEQ multiplex PCR was the method, and the copy in TCRdb shows in-frame clones only, minus some. The repertoire has about 440,000 clones, approximately 90% of them found once; the top ten carry about 2%. The CDR3 spans 14 residues. V lost 0 bases and J lost 4, with 9 bases in between. The germline CDR1 and CDR2 sequences are SGHNT and YYREEE (reference sequence). The chain employs TRBV5-4 and TRBJ2-3; D is unresolved. Material for sequencing was PBMCs or T cells enriched from blood (not recorded which). The receptor was isolated from a woman aged 18-35 years with acute COVID-19. The CDR3 DNA follows: TGTGCCAGCAGCTTGGGAGGAGTGCCAGATACGCAGTATTTT. Amino acids: CASSLGGVPDTQYF.